This T cell receptor beta chain stems from a study of blood T cells in healthy people across ages. A remark on this clonotype: The antigen remains unidentified.

Overall study results and limits: Age showed a roughly linear inverse relationship with TCR beta diversity per million T cells. PBMC samples, being unsorted, prevented any conclusive comparison of naive and antigen-experienced cells. Higher diversity, along with more naive CD4+ cells, distinguished long-lived donors from aged donors.

Alongside a J-beta primer mix, a sample-barcoded 5' primer served in a second PCR lasting about 6 to 12 cycles. In TCRdb, the 5' RACE reads were re-called with MiXCR into one record per CDR3 protein. The sample lists 600,000 to 650,000 distinct CDR3 sequences; roughly 58% were seen once. V was clipped by 2 bases and J by 11 bases, with 12 bases between them. CDR3 length: 12 amino acids. Germline lookup yields CDR1 WSHSY and CDR2 SAAADI. The sequence derives from a man in his 60s in good health. The chain links TRBV10-2 to TRBJ2-5; no clear D. The sequencing input was blood. This chain's CDR3 is CASSERQSEQYF. CDR3 nucleotide sequence: TGCGCCAGCAGTGAGCGGCAGTCGGAGCAGTACTTC.